The clone carrying this T cell receptor beta chain appeared many times. Its target is unknown. V was cut by 2 bases and J by 12 bases, with 14 bases left in between. CDR3 length equals 14 residues. Germline V gives CDR1 MNHEY, CDR2 SVGAGI. Template switching (which added a universal primer site) was used, and cDNA carried unique molecular identifiers. Via MiXCR, TCRdb re-called the 5' RACE reads, giving one row per CDR3 protein. This table holds 640,000 or so distinct CDR3 sequences, 5.5% to 7.5% found once. The record originates from a study of identical twins. General study results and limits: One should note that invariant MAIT and iNKT cells could partly confound zero-insertion analyses. For out-of-frame alpha sequences shared by twins, low generation probability was in excess.

This clonotype was obtained from a man between 18 and 35 years old in good health. The rearrangement links TRBV6-5 to TRBJ2-6; D ambiguous. Source material: naive T cells sorted from blood. Written as DNA, the CDR3 is TGTGCCAGCAGTTACGCGAGACAACACGCCGTCCTGACTTTC. Protein: CASSYARQHAVLTF.